These T cell receptor beta chains were read from a single sample in a study of cytomegalovirus exposure and HLA in healthy donors. Using immunoSEQ multiplex PCR, the repertoire was profiled, and TCRdb retains in-frame clones only, with some absent. The data show some 120,000 clones, over 9.5% seen once. Sequencing input: PBMCs. These receptors were collected from a woman aged 18-29 years in good health and CMV-seropositive. Both conserved end residues are part of each CDR3. A D gene is named only where the DNA matches it firmly. The size of a clone is reported for some rows only, either as once, few or many, or as a class for expanded clones.

v_gene: TRBV4-1
d_gene: TRBD1
j_gene: TRBJ2-5
abundance: few
CDR3aa: CASSQQTGEWETQYF
CDR3nt: TGCGCCAGCAGCCAACAAACAGGGGAGTGGGAGACCCAGTACTTC

v_gene: TRBV7-3
d_gene: TRBD2
j_gene: TRBJ2-7
abundance: few
CDR3aa: CASSSLPTSGNGEQYF
CDR3nt: TGTGCCAGCAGCTCCCTACCGACTAGCGGGAACGGAGAGCAGTACTTC

v_gene: TRBV23-1
d_gene: TRBD1
j_gene: TRBJ2-2
abundance: few
CDR3aa: CASSLGQTNTGELFF
CDR3nt: TGCGCCAGCAGCCTGGGACAGACGAACACCGGGGAGCTGTTTTTT

v_gene: TRBV27
d_gene: TRBD2
j_gene: TRBJ2-2
abundance: .
CDR3aa: CASRTSGRPYTNTGELFF
CDR3nt: TGTGCCAGCAGAACTAGCGGGAGACCTTATACGAACACCGGGGAGCTGTTTTTT

v_gene: TRBV14
d_gene: .
j_gene: TRBJ1-1
abundance: .
CDR3aa: CASSQDAGDTEAFF
CDR3nt: TGTGCCAGCAGCCAAGATGCGGGGGACACTGAAGCTTTCTTT

v_gene: TRBV19
d_gene: TRBD1
j_gene: TRBJ1-3
abundance: .
CDR3aa: CASSPQGDLSGNTIYF
CDR3nt: TGTGCCAGTAGTCCCCAGGGGGACCTCTCTGGAAACACCATATATTTT

v_gene: TRBV4-1
d_gene: TRBD1
j_gene: TRBJ1-1
abundance: .
CDR3aa: CASSRQGWNTEAFF
CDR3nt: TGCGCCAGCAGCCGACAGGGGTGGAACACTGAAGCTTTCTTT

v_gene: TRBV18
d_gene: TRBD1
j_gene: TRBJ2-1
abundance: few
CDR3aa: CASSPNQGVGNEQFF
CDR3nt: TGTGCCAGCTCACCAAACCAGGGGGTCGGAAATGAGCAGTTCTTC

v_gene: TRBV15
d_gene: TRBD1
j_gene: TRBJ1-5
abundance: .
CDR3aa: CATRSGTGGPFNNQPQHF
CDR3nt: TGTGCCACCAGAAGTGGGACAGGGGGCCCCTTTAACAATCAGCCCCAGCATTTT

v_gene: TRBV5-4
d_gene: TRBD2
j_gene: TRBJ2-1
abundance: .
CDR3aa: CASTAGTINNEQFF
CDR3nt: TGTGCCAGCACCGCCGGGACTATCAACAATGAGCAGTTCTTC